These 20 T cell receptor beta chains were all obtained from the same sample, sequenced in a study of beta chain features in type 1 diabetes listed by TCRdb under 2018. The library relied on the immunoSEQ multiplex PCR assay. The entire amount of isolated RNA was reverse transcribed using the High Capacity cDNA Reverse Transcription Kit, so the sequenced TCRB transcripts were expressed ones. The clones in this table, taken by TCRdb from immuneACCESS, are in-frame only. Not every clone is retained; where verified, under half of the shortfall comes from an unresolved V gene, and the cause of the rest is unknown. The sample table holds 350,000 to 450,000 clones, of which 11% to 15% were seen once. The ten biggest clones cover roughly 0.036% of the sample. Sample: naive CD4+ T cells from blood. In the paper's terms, the cell subset or site label means: true naive CD4+ T cells. The receptors stem from a man aged 30 to 45 in good health.

The chain couples TRBV7-9 to TRBJ1-5; 12 nucleotides match TRBD1. The CDR3 has 18 residues. J was trimmed by 2 bases and V by 5 bases; bases with no gene match: 10. From germline, CDR1 is SEHNR and CDR2 FQNEAQ (reference sequence). The CDR3 DNA reads TGTGCCAGCAGCACCGGGACAGGGGGCTTTCGCGGCAATCAGCCCCAGCATTTT. Protein: CASSTGTGGFRGNQPQHF. Drawing the rest from reference TRBV7-9 and TRBJ1-5, the complete variable domain is DTGVSQNPRHKITKRGQNVTFRCDPISEHNRLYWYRQTLGQGPEFLTYFQNEAQLEKSRLLSDRFSAERPKGSFSTLEIQRTEQGDSAMYLCASSTGTGGFRGNQPQHFGDGTRLSIL.

This clone was seen a handful of times. J is TRBJ2-3 and V is TRBV5-6; 12 nucleotides align to TRBD1. Germline V gives CDR1 SGHDT, CDR2 YYEEEE. The CDR3 has 17 amino acids. Unmatched junction bases numbered 5, after V lost 3 bases and J lost 0 bases. CDR3 sequence reads: CASSSGQGARSTDTQYF. The CDR3 region has the DNA TGTGCCAGCAGCTCGGGACAGGGGGCGAGGAGCACAGATACGCAGTATTTT.

This clone was detected only a few times. The rearrangement links TRBV29-1 to TRBJ1-2; D ambiguous. This CDR3 is 10 amino acids long. Trimming took off 7 bases at V and 4 bases at J, with 7 bases between the two ends. Germline assignment: CDR1 SQVTM and CDR2 ANQGSEA. The CDR3 bases are TGCAGCGCCGGAGGCTATGGCTACACCTTC. It yields the protein CSAGGYGYTF.

A remark on this clone: The sample carries other DNA sequences with the same CDR3. The chain couples TRBV30 to TRBJ2-5, with D uncertain. The V and J ends lost 0 bases and 2 bases respectively, with 7 bases between them. This CDR3 is built from 13 residues. Germline V gene sequence: CDR1 GTSNPN, CDR2 SVGIG (reference sequence). This CDR3 is CAWSVRQQETQYF. Written as DNA, the CDR3 is TGTGCCTGGAGTGTACGGCAGCAAGAGACCCAGTACTTC.

V usage is TRBV30 and J usage is TRBJ1-5, with D unresolved. The CDR3 runs 12 residues. V was trimmed by 1 base and J by 5 bases, leaving 6 bases between them. CDR1 and CDR2 (germline): GTSNPN, SVGIG (reference sequence). The CDR3 loop is CAWSALDQPQHF. Written as DNA, the CDR3 is TGTGCCTGGAGTGCCCTTGATCAGCCCCAGCATTTT.

The gene calls are TRBV28 and TRBJ1-2; D is unclear. The CDR3 is 12 residues long. Germline V lookup: CDR1 MDHEN, CDR2 SYDVKM. With 5 bases removed from V and 8 bases from J, the gap between germline ends came to 12 bases. The CDR3 here is CASSAPTVGYTF. The CDR3 region has the DNA TGTGCCAGCAGTGCCCCCACAGTGGGCTACACCTTC.

This clone has more than one count but fewer than ten. The gene calls are TRBV9 and TRBJ2-5; D may be TRBD1 or TRBD2 (5 bases each). Looked up from germline, CDR1 is SGDLS and CDR2 is YYNGEE. The CDR3 is made up of 14 amino acids. V was shortened by 4 bases and J by 5 bases, with 15 bases between the two germline ends. The CDR3 DNA reads TGTGCCAGCAGCAAAGGGACCAACACGGAGACCCAGTACTTC. Protein product: CASSKGTNTETQYF.

This clone has only a few counts. The chain links TRBV7-2 to TRBJ2-3; no firm D call. The CDR3 totals 14 residues. Germline CDR1 is SGHTA and CDR2 is FQGNSA. Trimming took 5 bases from V and 2 from J, leaving 11 bases between them. In DNA form, the CDR3 reads TGTGCCAGCAGCCCCCGGGCCAACACAGATACGCAGTATTTT. This gives the protein CASSPRANTDTQYF. The full variable domain, rest sourced from reference TRBV7-2 and TRBJ2-3, is GAGVSQSPSNKVTEKGKDVELRCDPISGHTALYWYRQSLGQGLEFLIYFQGNSAPDKSGLPSDRFSAERTGGSVSTLTIQRTQQEDSAVYLCASSPRANTDTQYFGPGTRLTVL.

CDR3 DNA: TGTGCCAGCAGCTACCCGATCGGTCCCCTCCACTTT. Its protein product is CASSYPIGPLHF. The chain carries TRBV5-6 and TRBJ1-6; D gene uncertain. Germline CDR1 SGHDT, CDR2 YYEEEE. V lost 3 bases, J lost 13 bases, and 11 bases lay in between. CDR3 length: 12 amino acids. Combining the CDR3 with reference TRBV5-6 and TRBJ1-6 gives the whole variable domain DAGVTQSPTHLIKTRGQQVTLRCSPKSGHDTVSWYQQALGQGPQFIFQYYEEEERQRGNFPDRFSGHQFPNYSSELNVNALLLGDSALYLCASSYPIGPLHFGNGTRLTVT.

A few counts support this clone. V gene TRBV2 combines with J gene TRBJ1-2; D ambiguous. V lost 5 bases and J lost 8, with 12 bases in between. There are 12 residues in the CDR3. Germline CDR1 reads SNHLY; CDR2 reads FYNNEI. CDR3 residues: CASSFIDAGYTF. The CDR3 DNA sequence: TGTGCCAGCAGTTTTATAGACGCGGGCTACACCTTC.

This clone was counted ten times or more. CDR3 bases: TGTGCCACGCAACACCAGGTAAACTCCTACGAGCAGTACGTC. Its protein is CATQHQVNSYEQYV. The gene calls are TRBV10-3 and TRBJ2-7; D call uncertain. The CDR3 has 14 amino acids. Germline lookup yields CDR1 ENHRY and CDR2 SYGVKD. V was cut by 10 bases and J by 0 bases, with 16 bases left in between.

This clone came up a few times. The J gene is TRBJ2-1, the V gene TRBV7-9; the D is unclear. V gave up 2 bases and J gave up 10 bases, with 6 bases separating them. There are 11 residues in the CDR3. The V gene's germline CDR1 is SEHNR and CDR2 FQNEAQ (reference sequence). In DNA, the CDR3 is TGTGCCAGCAGCTTATCCAGGGAGCAGTTCTTC. It codes for CASSLSREQFF.

The chain recombines TRBV18 with TRBJ2-4; D gene ambiguous. Germline V gene lookup returns CDR1 KGHSH and CDR2 LQKENI. The V end lost 2 bases, the J end lost 3 bases, and 8 bases lay between the germline ends. CDR3 length: 14 amino acids. The CDR3 loop is CASSPRTDKNIQYF. The CDR3 DNA reads as TGTGCCAGCTCACCAAGGACGGACAAAAACATTCAGTACTTC.

This clone was seen a few times. V and J are TRBV6-5 and TRBJ2-1; 9 positions agree with TRBD2. The CDR3 extends over 15 amino acids. V gave up 0 bases and J gave up 6 bases; unmatched junction bases: 3. Germline V gene lookup returns CDR1 MNHEY and CDR2 SVGAGI. The CDR3 is CASSYSSGRGNEQFF. The CDR3 nucleotides are TGTGCCAGCAGTTACTCTAGCGGGAGAGGCAATGAGCAGTTCTTC.

The gene calls are TRBV7-6 and TRBJ2-5; D might be TRBD1 (5 bases). The V and J ends lost 4 bases and 1 base respectively, with 10 bases between them. Germline V gives CDR1 SGHVS, CDR2 FNYEAQ. CDR3 length equals 14 residues. The CDR3 region is CASSSRALQETQYF. CDR3 DNA sequence: TGTGCCAGCAGCTCCAGGGCCCTCCAAGAGACCCAGTACTTC.

The chain links TRBV29-1 to TRBJ2-5, with 9 bases matching TRBD2. This CDR3 has 13 amino acids. The junction had 2 bases not matched to a gene; V was cut back by 4 bases and J by 2 bases. Germline V gene sequence: CDR1 SQVTM, CDR2 ANQGSEA. DNA for the CDR3: TGCAGCGTTGGGACTAGCGCTCAAGAGACCCAGTACTTC. As protein: CSVGTSAQETQYF.

This clone has only a few counts. The chain joins TRBV29-1 to TRBJ2-4, with 9 nucleotides matching TRBD1. The V gene end was trimmed by 4 bases and the J gene end by 0 bases; junction bases not matched to a gene: 4. The CDR3 runs 15 residues. Germline CDR1 is SQVTM and CDR2 is ANQGSEA. For the CDR3, the DNA is TGCAGCGTTGGAGGGGACAGGGTAGCCAAAAACATTCAGTACTTC. It specifies CSVGGDRVAKNIQYF.

This chain connects TRBV23-1 to TRBJ2-6, with a possible D match to TRBD1 (6 bases). TRBV23-1 is an ORF, and what it does is uncertain. The V and J ends lost 0 bases and 0 bases respectively, with 24 bases between them. The CDR3 length is 22 residues. In nucleotides, the CDR3 is TGCGCCAGCAGTCAATCGCATTCACCGGGACACATACAGAGCTCTGGGGCCAACGTCCTGACTTTC. This translates into CASSQSHSPGHIQSSGANVLTF.

This clone was detected once. The rearrangement links TRBV10-3 to TRBJ2-7; 8 bases are shared with TRBD2. The length of the CDR3 is 16 residues. Trimming cost V 6 bases and J 7 bases; bases outside gene matches: 17. The germline V gene encodes CDR1 ENHRY and CDR2 SYGVKD. The CDR3 DNA reads as TGTGCCATCAGGGCACGGGAGGGTCCGTCGCCGCGAGAGCAGTACTTC. Protein: CAIRAREGPSPREQYF.

The chain uses TRBV11-2 and TRBJ1-1; no clear D gene. This CDR3 spans 14 amino acids. Germline CDR1 reads SGHAT; CDR2 reads FQNNGV. V was pared by 1 base and J by 1 base, with 7 bases between. In DNA, the CDR3 is TGTGCCAGCAGCTTAGCGGGTCGGAACACTGAAGCTTTCTTT. Protein: CASSLAGRNTEAFF.